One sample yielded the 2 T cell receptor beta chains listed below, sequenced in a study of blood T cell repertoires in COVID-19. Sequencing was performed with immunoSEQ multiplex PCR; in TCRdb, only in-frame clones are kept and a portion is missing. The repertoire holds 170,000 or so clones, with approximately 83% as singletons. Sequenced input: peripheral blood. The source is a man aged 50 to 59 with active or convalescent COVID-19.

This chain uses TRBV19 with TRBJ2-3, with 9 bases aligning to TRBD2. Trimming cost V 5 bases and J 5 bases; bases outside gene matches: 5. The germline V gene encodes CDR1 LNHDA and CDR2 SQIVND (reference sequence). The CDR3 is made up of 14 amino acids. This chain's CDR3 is CASSSGLARDTQYF. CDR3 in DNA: TGTGCCAGTAGTTCTGGACTAGCGCGAGATACGCAGTATTTT.

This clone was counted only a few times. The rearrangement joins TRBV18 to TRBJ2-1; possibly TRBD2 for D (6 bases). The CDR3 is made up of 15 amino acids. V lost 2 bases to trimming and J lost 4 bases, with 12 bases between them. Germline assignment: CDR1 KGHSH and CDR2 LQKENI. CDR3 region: CASSPSGEMYNEQFF. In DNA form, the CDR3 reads TGTGCCAGCTCACCATCGGGAGAGATGTACAATGAGCAGTTCTTC.